The 26 T cell receptor beta chains given below trace back to one sample, sequenced in a study of blood T cells in healthy people across ages. Combining a sample-barcoded 5' primer with a J-beta primer mix, a second PCR ran for roughly 7 to 12 cycles. TCRdb re-derived calls from the 5' RACE reads in MiXCR, one entry per CDR3 protein. The repertoire holds roughly 1,500,000 distinct CDR3 sequences, 35% to 45% seen once, with 7% to 9% in the top ten. The sequenced material came from blood. The receptors derive from a young woman in good health.

This clonotype was seen a handful of times. This CDR3 reads CASSLRGAGGLSEQYF. The CDR3 coding sequence is TGTGCCAGCAGTTTAAGGGGAGCGGGAGGCCTCTCCGAGCAGTACTTC. This chain uses TRBV12-3 or TRBV12-4 with TRBJ2-5, with 9 bases matching TRBD2. The DNA end lines up better with TRBJ2-7; the J call may be wrong. CDR3 length: 16 residues.

The chain employs TRBV6-1 and TRBJ2-3; TRBD2 agrees at 14 bases. The ends lost 6 bases at V and 10 bases at J; junction bases unmatched: 18. The CDR3 length is 18 residues. Germline V gene sequence: CDR1 MNHNS, CDR2 SASEGT. For the CDR3, the DNA is TGTGCCAGCAGAGAAAGGTCGGGACTAGCGGGAGACCCCTGGCCGCAGTATTTT. It translates to CASRERSGLAGDPWPQYF.

V gene TRBV9 combines with J gene TRBJ1-2; possible D gene TRBD1, 6 bases. The CDR3 extends over 15 amino acids. V lost 0 bases, J lost 4 bases, and 13 bases lay in between. The germline V gene has CDR1 SGDLS and CDR2 YYNGEE. The CDR3: CASSVAGGGGYGYTF. The CDR3 coding sequence is TGTGCCAGCAGCGTAGCAGGAGGGGGAGGCTATGGCTACACCTTC.

This chain connects TRBV6-5 to TRBJ2-7; 10 bases align to TRBD1. The CDR3 has 15 residues. Losses at the gene ends were 9 bases for V and 6 bases for J; bases not matched to a gene: 14. Germline CDR1 reads MNHEY; CDR2 reads SVGAGI. The CDR3 DNA follows: TGTGCCAGTAAACGACAGGGGGCCGCGCAAGTCGAGCAGTACTTC. This codes for CASKRQGAAQVEQYF.

The chain has TRBV20-1 and TRBJ1-1; D ambiguous. V was cut by 2 bases and J by 0 bases, with 13 bases left in between. The CDR3 consists of 15 residues. Germline-derived CDR1 and CDR2 are DFQATT and SNEGSKA (reference sequence). The CDR3 DNA reads TGCAGTGCTAGAAAGTCCGCAGGCCTGAACACTGAAGCTTTCTTT. Its translation: CSARKSAGLNTEAFF.

The chain carries TRBV6-6 and TRBJ2-1, with 8 positions matching TRBD2. Trimming at V came to 7 bases and at J to 1 base, leaving 12 bases not matched to a gene. This CDR3 contains 17 residues. Germline V CDR1 and CDR2: MNHNY, SVGAGI (reference sequence). CDR3 in DNA: TGTGCCAGCACCGACGGGTTCGGGAGGGATTCCTACAATGAGCAGTTCTTC. As protein: CASTDGFGRDSYNEQFF.

This clonotype was seen ten or more times. The CDR3 DNA is TGTGCCAGCAGCCAAGGGACAGGCTATGGCTACACCTTC. Its protein product is CASSQGTGYGYTF. The chain is built from TRBV3-1 and TRBJ1-2; 7 bases line up with TRBD1. CDR3 length equals 13 residues. V shed 1 base, J shed 4 bases, and the junction held 0 bases outside the gene matches. Germline CDR1 and CDR2: LGHDT and YNNKEL (reference sequence).

J is TRBJ1-2 and V is TRBV28; no firm D call. The CDR3 runs 14 residues. CDR1 and CDR2 from the germline V gene are MDHEN and SYDVKM. Trimming pared 6 bases from V and 2 bases from J, leaving 13 bases between. In DNA, the CDR3 is TGTGCCAGCAGATCCGAGACTGCCAACTATGGCTACACCTTC. Encoded protein: CASRSETANYGYTF.

As DNA, the CDR3 is TGCAGTGCGCAGGGGGAAGGCACTGAAGCTTTCTTT. It yields the protein CSAQGEGTEAFF. The chain carries TRBV20-1 and TRBJ1-1; 7 bases are a match to TRBD1. Germline trimming cut 6 bases from V and 4 bases from J; bases unmatched to any gene: 5. This CDR3 region has 12 residues. Germline-derived CDR1 and CDR2 are DFQATT and SNEGSKA (reference sequence).

This clonotype was recorded a few times. The chain employs TRBV29-1 and TRBJ2-7; 13 bases are shared with TRBD2. Germline trimming cut 1 base from V and 4 bases from J; bases unmatched to any gene: 4. The CDR3 is 15 amino acids. The germline gives CDR1 SQVTM, CDR2 ANQGSEA. The CDR3 sequence is CSVEGTSGSLYEQYF. In DNA, the CDR3 is TGCAGCGTTGAAGGGACTAGCGGGAGCTTATACGAGCAGTACTTC.

The rearrangement joins TRBV11-2 to TRBJ2-1; 11 bases line up with TRBD2. The germline CDR1 and CDR2 sequences are SGHAT and FQNNGV. CDR3 length: 16 amino acids. The V gene end was trimmed by 1 base and the J gene end by 10 bases; junction bases not matched to a gene: 9. CDR3 amino acids: CASSLVGTSGRREQFF. CDR3 bases: TGTGCCAGCAGCTTAGTAGGGACTAGCGGTCGTAGGGAGCAGTTCTTC.

This sequence joins TRBV19 and TRBJ2-1; D unresolved. V lost 1 base and J lost 10, with 8 bases in between. CDR1 and CDR2 from the germline V gene are LNHDA and SQIVND (reference sequence). The CDR3 is 12 residues long. The CDR3 DNA follows: TGTGCCAGTAGTATAGGACTCAAGGAGCAGTTCTTC. It specifies CASSIGLKEQFF.

Only one count was recorded for this clonotype. One end of the junction fails to match germline, which may point to a read error. The J gene is TRBJ2-1, the V gene TRBV11-1, with a possible D match to TRBD2 (5 bases). The CDR3 is 14 residues long. Germline V gives CDR1 SGHAT, CDR2 FQDESV (reference sequence). In nucleotides, the CDR3 is TGTACCAGCAGCTTAGGATCGGGGTCGAATGAGCAGTTCTTC. This gives the protein CTSSLGSGSNEQFF.

This chain uses TRBV29-1 with TRBJ1-1; TRBD1 is a possible D gene (6 bases). Trimming shortened V by 6 bases and J by 5 bases, and 19 bases separated the two germline ends. Germline V gene lookup returns CDR1 SQVTM and CDR2 ANQGSEA. CDR3 length: 14 residues. The CDR3 sequence: CSVTPWQGYTEAFF. In DNA, the CDR3 is TGCAGCGTGACCCCGTGGCAGGGGTATACTGAAGCTTTCTTT.

The V gene is TRBV27, the J gene TRBJ2-1; either TRBD1 or TRBD2 may fit D (5 bases each). V was cut by 7 bases and J by 4 bases, with 14 bases left in between. Germline V CDR1 and CDR2: MNHEY, SMNVEV (reference sequence). There are 14 residues in the CDR3. The CDR3 sequence: CASTQTGPYNEQFF. The CDR3 DNA reads TGTGCCAGCACCCAAACGGGGCCTTACAATGAGCAGTTCTTC.

As regards this clonotype: One junction end does not reproduce the germline sequence, and a read error may be involved. V usage is TRBV5-1 and J usage is TRBJ2-7; 7 nucleotides match TRBD2. Germline lookup yields CDR1 SGHRS and CDR2 YFSETQ. CDR3 length: 13 amino acids. CDR3 sequence: CASSFPGDYERYF. Here the CDR3 DNA reads TGCGCCAGCAGCTTCCCGGGGGACTACGAGCGGTACTTC.

On this clonotype itself: This may come from a read error, since a much larger clone is one base off. V usage is TRBV7-2 and J usage is TRBJ2-3, with a possible D match to TRBD1 (5 bases). The ends were cut back, 1 base at V and 10 bases at J, with 9 bases in the middle. CDR1 and CDR2 from the germline V gene are SGHTA and FQGNSA. There are 12 residues in the CDR3. The CDR3 region has the DNA TGTGCCAGCAGCTTAGTCAGGGATCCGCAGTATTTT. As protein: CASSLVRDPQYF.

This clonotype was counted a few times. The CDR3, as DNA: TGTGCCAGCAGCTATCCCCTCCGGGACCCATCTTCGCAGTATTTT. Residues: CASSYPLRDPSSQYF. The chain combines TRBV7-2 with TRBJ2-3; D may correspond to TRBD1 or TRBD2 (5 bases each). V lost 4 bases and J 10 bases, leaving 21 bases between the germline ends. Germline V gene lookup returns CDR1 SGHTA and CDR2 FQGNSA. There are 15 residues in the CDR3. Using reference TRBV7-2 and TRBJ2-3 for the parts outside the CDR3, the full variable domain is GAGVSQSPSNKVTEKGKDVELRCDPISGHTALYWYRQSLGQGLEFLIYFQGNSAPDKSGLPSDRFSAERTGGSVSTLTIQRTQQEDSAVYLCASSYPLRDPSSQYFGPGTRLTVL.

V and J are TRBV20-1 and TRBJ1-2, with D uncertain. Germline V CDR1 and CDR2: DFQATT, SNEGSKA (reference sequence). Between the trimmed V and J ends, which lost 3 bases and 4 bases, there was a span of 9 bases. The CDR3 is 12 amino acids. The CDR3 is CSASPARYGYTF. The CDR3, as DNA: TGCAGTGCTAGTCCCGCCCGCTATGGCTACACCTTC.

V and J are TRBV11-2 and TRBJ1-1; D not resolved. The CDR3 has 14 residues. V lost 7 bases, J lost 2 bases, and 14 bases lay in between. Germline V gene data show CDR1 as SGHAT and CDR2 as FQNNGV. This CDR3 reads CASILRERNTEAFF. The CDR3 DNA sequence: TGTGCCAGCATTTTAAGGGAGCGTAACACTGAAGCTTTCTTT.

The CDR3 loop is CASKKGGAGQETQYF. In nucleotides, the CDR3 is TGCGCCAGCAAAAAAGGGGGCGCTGGGCAAGAGACCCAGTACTTC. The chain employs TRBV10-2 and TRBJ2-5; 7 nucleotides align to TRBD1. The CDR3 spans 15 residues. The ends lost 7 bases at V and 2 bases at J; junction bases unmatched: 10. Per the germline V gene, CDR1 is WSHSY and CDR2 is SAAADI.

The rearrangement uses TRBV2 and TRBJ2-1; D ambiguous. The J call is uncertain, as TRBJ2-7 better fits the DNA end. CDR1 is SNHLY and CDR2 is FYNNEI in the germline V gene. The CDR3 is 15 amino acids. The CDR3 here is CASSGEQSSYNEQYF. The CDR3 DNA follows: TGTGCCAGCAGTGGGGAACAAAGCTCCTACAATGAGCAGTACTTC.

V gene TRBV29-1 combines with J gene TRBJ2-7; no definite D call. The ends were cut back, 4 bases at V and 3 bases at J, with 7 bases in the middle. CDR3 size: 11 residues. Germline V CDR1 and CDR2: SQVTM, ANQGSEA. CDR3 region: CSVGKDYEQYF. CDR3 sequence (DNA): TGCAGCGTTGGTAAAGACTACGAGCAGTACTTC.

Only one count was recorded for this clonotype. This chain connects TRBV4-1 to TRBJ1-3, with D possibly TRBD1 on 5 matching bases. The CDR3 is made up of 18 amino acids. Germline values: CDR1 MGHRA, CDR2 YSYEKL. V was cut by 0 bases and J by 0 bases, with 15 bases left in between. Here the CDR3 reads CASSQDPGTASSGNTIYF. The CDR3 bases are TGCGCCAGCAGCCAAGATCCGGGGACCGCGAGCTCTGGAAACACCATATATTTT.

The rearrangement uses TRBV19 and TRBJ2-6; tentatively, D is TRBD1 (5 bases). Germline V gene sequence: CDR1 LNHDA, CDR2 SQIVND (reference sequence). The CDR3 extends over 16 amino acids. V shed 2 bases and J shed 1 base, with 9 bases lying between them. The CDR3 region is CASSIRTPSGANVLTF. The CDR3 DNA reads TGTGCCAGTAGTATACGGACACCATCTGGGGCCAACGTCCTGACTTTC.

This clonotype was found a few times. V is TRBV4-1 and J is TRBJ2-5, with D perhaps TRBD1 (6 bases). The V end was cut by 1 base, the J end by 13 bases, with 19 bases between. CDR3 length: 14 amino acids. Germline CDR1 reads MGHRA; CDR2 reads YSYEKL. CDR3 loop: CASSQGPTGKWRYF. CDR3 in DNA: TGCGCCAGCAGCCAAGGACCCACAGGGAAGTGGCGGTACTTC.